This TCR beta chain is drawn from a study of blood T cell repertoires in COVID-19. Clones were read by immunoSEQ multiplex PCR, and TCRdb kept only the in-frame ones, dropping some. The sample records about 160,000 clones, roughly 80% being singletons. Trimming pared 3 bases from V and 7 bases from J, leaving 9 bases between. The V gene's germline CDR1 is MGHRA and CDR2 YSYEKL. The CDR3 has 12 amino acids. Ages ranged from roughly 18 to 95 years, with residence in 20 to 30 US areas. Participant-reported clinical history was the basis for cohort assignment. This TCR was recovered from a woman aged 40 to 50 with acute COVID-19. The sample comprised PBMCs or T cells enriched from blood (not recorded which). The chain couples TRBV4-1 to TRBJ1-1; possible D gene TRBD1, 6 bases. CDR3 in amino acids: CASSQGADEAFF. The DNA for the CDR3 is TGCGCCAGCAGCCAGGGGGCGGATGAAGCTTTCTTT.